The 5 T cell receptor beta chains in this list originate from one sample, sequenced in a study of blood T cells in healthy people across ages (dated by TCRdb to between 2014 and 2017). The library came from 5' RACE. Sequencing relied on an Illumina HiSeq 2500. A second PCR of roughly 7 to 12 cycles was run with a J-beta primer mix and a sample-barcoded 5' primer. The public reads were quality trimmed at Q25 with fastp and then assembled into clones with MiXCR by TCRdb, keeping productive beta chains. Rows with a matching CDR3 protein are joined into one entry that keeps the most common DNA and genes. Across this sample there are about 670,000 distinct CDR3 sequences, with over 40% seen only once. The ten biggest clones cover roughly 12% of the sample. Sequencing used blood. These receptors came from a woman older than 75 in good health.

The gene calls are TRBV27 and TRBJ2-7; TRBD2 aligns across 10 bases. CDR1 is MNHEY, CDR2 SMNVEV, per germline (reference sequence). V lost 5 bases, J lost 2 bases, and 6 bases stayed unmatched. The length of the CDR3 is 15 residues. DNA for the CDR3: TGTGCCAGCAGTGAAAGGACTAGCGGCCCCTACGAGCAGTACTTC. Its translation is CASSERTSGPYEQYF.

The table lists this clonotype with many counts. The rearrangement uses TRBV6-6 and TRBJ1-5, with D maybe TRBD1 (5 bases). Germline assignment: CDR1 MNHNY and CDR2 SVGAGI (reference sequence). CDR3 length: 14 amino acids. Trimming pared 0 bases from V and 6 bases from J, leaving 9 bases between. The CDR3 bases are TGTGCCAGCAGTTACTCCTGGGGGGGTCAGCCCCAGCATTTT. Amino acid sequence: CASSYSWGGQPQHF.

This clonotype has at least ten counts. This chain connects TRBV18 to TRBJ1-1; D may be TRBD1 (6 bases). CDR3 length equals 15 residues. Trimming pared 2 bases from V and 3 bases from J, leaving 13 bases between. Germline values: CDR1 KGHSH, CDR2 LQKENI. CDR3 sequence: CASSPSGRGDTEAFF. CDR3 coding DNA: TGTGCCAGCTCACCATCGGGCAGGGGTGACACTGAAGCTTTCTTT.

A word on this clonotype: A much larger clone differs from this one at a single base, so this may be a read error. The chain couples TRBV27 to TRBJ1-5; 9 bases line up with TRBD1. The V and J ends lost 8 bases and 6 bases, in that order; junction bases with no gene match: 8. Germline V CDR1 and CDR2: MNHEY, SMNVEV (reference sequence). The CDR3 runs 14 residues. CDR3 in amino acids: CASRTGTGSQPQHF. The CDR3 DNA reads TGTGCCAGCCGAACCGGGACAGGGAGTCAGCCCCAGCATTTT.

The genes are TRBV7-2 and TRBJ2-1; D is possibly TRBD2 (6 bases). Deletions cut 2 bases from V and 0 bases from J, with 14 bases between. The CDR3 extends over 17 amino acids. Germline CDR1 is SGHTA and CDR2 is FQGNSA. Here the CDR3 reads CASSLWAGLNSYNEQFF. The CDR3 DNA reads as TGTGCCAGCAGCTTATGGGCGGGACTCAACTCCTACAATGAGCAGTTCTTC.